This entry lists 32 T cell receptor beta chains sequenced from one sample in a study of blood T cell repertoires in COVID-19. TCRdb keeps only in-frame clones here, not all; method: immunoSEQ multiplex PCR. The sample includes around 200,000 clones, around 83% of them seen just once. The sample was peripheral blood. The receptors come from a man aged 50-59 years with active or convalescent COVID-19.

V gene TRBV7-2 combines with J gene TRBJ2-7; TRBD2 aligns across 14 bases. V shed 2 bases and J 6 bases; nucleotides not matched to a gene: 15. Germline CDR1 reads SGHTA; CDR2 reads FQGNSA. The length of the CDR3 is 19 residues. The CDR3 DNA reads TGTGCCAGCAGCTTATGGTCGGGACTAGCGGGAGTAGGGGCCTCCGAGCAGTACTTC. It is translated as CASSLWSGLAGVGASEQYF.

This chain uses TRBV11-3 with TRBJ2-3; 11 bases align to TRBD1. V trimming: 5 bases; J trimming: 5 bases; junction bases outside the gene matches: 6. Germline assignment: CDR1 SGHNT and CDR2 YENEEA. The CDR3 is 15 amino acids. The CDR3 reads CASSRRTGGIDTQYF. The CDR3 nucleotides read TGTGCCAGCAGCCGACGGACAGGGGGCATAGATACGCAGTATTTT. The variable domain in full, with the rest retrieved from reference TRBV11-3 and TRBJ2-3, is EAGVVQSPRYKIIEKKQPVAFWCNPISGHNTLYWYLQNLGQGPELLIRYENEEAVDDSQLPKDRFSAERLKGVDSTLKIQPAELGDSAVYLCASSRRTGGIDTQYFGPGTRLTVL.

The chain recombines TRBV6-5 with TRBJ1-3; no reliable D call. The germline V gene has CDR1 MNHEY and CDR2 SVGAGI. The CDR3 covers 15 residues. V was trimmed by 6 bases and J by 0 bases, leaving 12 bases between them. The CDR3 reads CASRRKPNSGNTIYF. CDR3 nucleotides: TGTGCCAGCAGGAGGAAGCCCAACTCTGGAAACACCATATATTTT.

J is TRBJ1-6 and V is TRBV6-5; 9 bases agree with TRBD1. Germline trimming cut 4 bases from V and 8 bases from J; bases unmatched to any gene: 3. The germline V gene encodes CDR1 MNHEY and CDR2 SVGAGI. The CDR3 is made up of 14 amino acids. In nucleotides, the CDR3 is TGTGCCAGCAGTTCGGGACAGGGACATTCACCCCTCCACTTT. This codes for CASSSGQGHSPLHF.

The CDR3 coding sequence is TGTGCCAGTAGTATTTTAACCGGGACAGGGAACTATGGCTACACCTTC. Its translation is CASSILTGTGNYGYTF. The chain uses TRBV19 and TRBJ1-2; the match to TRBD1 covers 9 bases. Germline CDR1 and CDR2: LNHDA and SQIVND (reference sequence). The CDR3 spans 16 residues. The J segment lost 2 bases and the V segment lost 3 bases, leaving 7 bases of the junction unmatched.

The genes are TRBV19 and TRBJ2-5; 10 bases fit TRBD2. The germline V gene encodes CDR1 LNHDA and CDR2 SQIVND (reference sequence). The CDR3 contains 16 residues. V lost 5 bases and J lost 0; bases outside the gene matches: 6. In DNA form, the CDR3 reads TGTGCCAGTAGTCCATTAGCGGGAGGTGACCAAGAGACCCAGTACTTC. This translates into CASSPLAGGDQETQYF. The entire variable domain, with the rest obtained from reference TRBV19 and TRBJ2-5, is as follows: DGGITQSPKYLFRKEGQNVTLSCEQNLNHDAMYWYRQDPGQGLRLIYYSQIVNDFQKGDIAEGYSVSREKKESFPLTVTSAQKNPTAFYLCASSPLAGGDQETQYFGPGTRLLVL.

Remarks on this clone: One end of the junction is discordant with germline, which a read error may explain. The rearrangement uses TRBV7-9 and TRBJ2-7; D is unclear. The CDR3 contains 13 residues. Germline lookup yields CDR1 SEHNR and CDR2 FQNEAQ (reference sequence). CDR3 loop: CASGSPWSDSPHF. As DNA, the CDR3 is TGTGCCAGCGGTTCTCCTTGGTCCGATAGTCCCCACTTC.

This CDR3 is CASRRLAHEQYF. The CDR3 DNA is TGTGCCAGCAGAAGACTGGCGCACGAGCAGTACTTC. The J gene is TRBJ2-7, the V gene TRBV12-3 or TRBV12-4; D remains unclear. V lost 6 bases, J lost 5 bases, and 11 bases lay in between. CDR3 length equals 12 residues.

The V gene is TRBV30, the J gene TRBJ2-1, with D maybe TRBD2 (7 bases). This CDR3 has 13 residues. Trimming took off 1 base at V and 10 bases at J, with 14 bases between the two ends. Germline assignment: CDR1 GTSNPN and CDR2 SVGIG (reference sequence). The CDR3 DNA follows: TGTGCCTGGAGTGGGGCGGGGGCTCGGGAGCAGTTCTTC. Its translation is CAWSGAGAREQFF.

Written as DNA, the CDR3 is TGTGCCAGTAGTATACCGGGACAGTCAGAGACCCAGTACTTC. Amino acid sequence: CASSIPGQSETQYF. The chain links TRBV19 to TRBJ2-5; 7 nucleotides line up with TRBD1. Unmatched junction bases numbered 4, after V lost 2 bases and J lost 4 bases. Germline CDR1 and CDR2: LNHDA and SQIVND (reference sequence). This CDR3 is built from 14 residues.

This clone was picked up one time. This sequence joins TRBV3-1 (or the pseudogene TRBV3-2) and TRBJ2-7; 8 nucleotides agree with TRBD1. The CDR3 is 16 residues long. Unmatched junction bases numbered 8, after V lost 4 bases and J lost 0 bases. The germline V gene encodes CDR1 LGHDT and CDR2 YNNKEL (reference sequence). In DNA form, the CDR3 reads TGTGCCAGCAGCCCCAACAGGGGGGTTTTCTCCTACGAGCAGTACTTC. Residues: CASSPNRGVFSYEQYF.

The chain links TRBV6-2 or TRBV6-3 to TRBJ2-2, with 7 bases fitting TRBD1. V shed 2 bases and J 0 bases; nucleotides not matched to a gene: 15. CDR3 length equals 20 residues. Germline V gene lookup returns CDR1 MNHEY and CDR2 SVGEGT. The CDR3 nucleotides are TGTGCCAGCAGTTACGAGACTACAGGGGTATTTGTCTCGAACACCGGGGAGCTGTTTTTT. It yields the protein CASSYETTGVFVSNTGELFF.

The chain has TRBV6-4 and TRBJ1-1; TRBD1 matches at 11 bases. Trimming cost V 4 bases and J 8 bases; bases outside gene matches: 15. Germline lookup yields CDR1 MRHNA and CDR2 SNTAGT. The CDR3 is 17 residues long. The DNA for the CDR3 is TGTGCCAGCAGTGCTCCCTCGGGACAGGGGGGGAGCCCCGAAGCTTTCTTT. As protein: CASSAPSGQGGSPEAFF.

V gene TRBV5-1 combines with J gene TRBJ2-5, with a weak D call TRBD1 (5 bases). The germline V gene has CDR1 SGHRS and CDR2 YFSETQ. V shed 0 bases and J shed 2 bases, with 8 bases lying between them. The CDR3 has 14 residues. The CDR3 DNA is TGCGCCAGCAGCTTGGGGGCAGGGCAAGAGACCCAGTACTTC. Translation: CASSLGAGQETQYF.

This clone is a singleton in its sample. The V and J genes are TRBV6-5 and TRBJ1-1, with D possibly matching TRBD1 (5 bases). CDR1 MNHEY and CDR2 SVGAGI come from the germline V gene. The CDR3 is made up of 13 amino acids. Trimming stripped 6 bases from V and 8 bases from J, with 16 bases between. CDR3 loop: CASSPIVGGEAFF. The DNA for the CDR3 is TGTGCCAGCAGCCCCATTGTGGGGGGGGAAGCTTTCTTT.

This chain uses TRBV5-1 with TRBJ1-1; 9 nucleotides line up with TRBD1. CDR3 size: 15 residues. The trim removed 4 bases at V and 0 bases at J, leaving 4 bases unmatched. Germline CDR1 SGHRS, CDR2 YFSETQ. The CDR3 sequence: CASSVTGGVNTEAFF. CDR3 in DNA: TGCGCCAGCAGCGTGACAGGGGGTGTGAACACTGAAGCTTTCTTT.

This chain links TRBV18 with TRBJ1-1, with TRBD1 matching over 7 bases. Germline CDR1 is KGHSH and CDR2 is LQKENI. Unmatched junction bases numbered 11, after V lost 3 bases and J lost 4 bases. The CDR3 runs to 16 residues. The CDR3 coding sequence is TGTGCCAGCTCACCGACAGGGAGCGCTTCGGGCACTGAAGCTTTCTTT. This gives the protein CASSPTGSASGTEAFF. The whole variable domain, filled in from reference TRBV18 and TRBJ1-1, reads NAGVMQNPRHLVRRRGQEARLRCSPMKGHSHVYWYRQLPEEGLKFMVYLQKENIIDESGMPKERFSAEFPKEGPSILRIQQVVRGDSAAYFCASSPTGSASGTEAFFGQGTRLTVV.

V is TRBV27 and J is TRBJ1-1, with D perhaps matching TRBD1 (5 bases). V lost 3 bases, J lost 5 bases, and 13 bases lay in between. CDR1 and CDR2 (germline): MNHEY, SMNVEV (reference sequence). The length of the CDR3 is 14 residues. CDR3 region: CASSFRRGGTEAFF. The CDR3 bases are TGTGCCAGCAGTTTTAGGCGGGGCGGAACTGAAGCTTTCTTT.

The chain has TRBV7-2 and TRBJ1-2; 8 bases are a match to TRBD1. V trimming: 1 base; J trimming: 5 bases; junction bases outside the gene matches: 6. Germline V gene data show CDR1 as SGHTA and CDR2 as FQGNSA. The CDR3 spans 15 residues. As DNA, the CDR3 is TGTGCCAGCAGCTTAGGCGGGACAGGCTCATATGGCTACACCTTC. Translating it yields CASSLGGTGSYGYTF.

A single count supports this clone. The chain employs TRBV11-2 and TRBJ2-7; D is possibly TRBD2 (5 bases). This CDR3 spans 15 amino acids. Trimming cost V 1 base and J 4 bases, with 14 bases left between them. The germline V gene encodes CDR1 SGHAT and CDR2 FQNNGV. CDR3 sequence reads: CASSLGGGLGYEQYF. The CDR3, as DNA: TGTGCCAGCAGCTTAGGAGGAGGCCTGGGATACGAGCAGTACTTC.

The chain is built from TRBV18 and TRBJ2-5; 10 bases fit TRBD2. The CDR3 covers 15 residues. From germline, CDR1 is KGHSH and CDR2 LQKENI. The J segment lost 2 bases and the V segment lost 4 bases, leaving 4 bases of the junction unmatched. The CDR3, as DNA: TGTGCCAGCTCACTCCCAGCGGGGGGGCAAGAGACCCAGTACTTC. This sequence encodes CASSLPAGGQETQYF. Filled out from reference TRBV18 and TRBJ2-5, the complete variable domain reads NAGVMQNPRHLVRRRGQEARLRCSPMKGHSHVYWYRQLPEEGLKFMVYLQKENIIDESGMPKERFSAEFPKEGPSILRIQQVVRGDSAAYFCASSLPAGGQETQYFGPGTRLLVL.

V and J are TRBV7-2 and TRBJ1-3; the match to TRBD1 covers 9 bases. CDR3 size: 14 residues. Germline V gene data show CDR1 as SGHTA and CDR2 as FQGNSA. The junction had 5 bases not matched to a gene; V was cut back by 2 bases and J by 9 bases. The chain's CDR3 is CASSLRTGEGTIYF. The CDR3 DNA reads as TGTGCCAGCAGCTTAAGGACAGGGGAGGGCACCATATATTTT.

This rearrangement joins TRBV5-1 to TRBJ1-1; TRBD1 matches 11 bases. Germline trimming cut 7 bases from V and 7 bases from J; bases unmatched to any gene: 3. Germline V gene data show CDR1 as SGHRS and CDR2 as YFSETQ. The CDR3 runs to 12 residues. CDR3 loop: CASWGTGGEAFF. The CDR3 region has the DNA TGCGCCAGCTGGGGGACAGGGGGTGAAGCTTTCTTT.

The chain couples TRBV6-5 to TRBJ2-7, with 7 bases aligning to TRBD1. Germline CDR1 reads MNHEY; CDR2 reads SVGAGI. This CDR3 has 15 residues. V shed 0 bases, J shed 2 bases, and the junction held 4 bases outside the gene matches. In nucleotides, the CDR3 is TGTGCCAGCAGTTACTCTGGGACAGTTACCTACGAGCAGTACTTC. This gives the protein CASSYSGTVTYEQYF.

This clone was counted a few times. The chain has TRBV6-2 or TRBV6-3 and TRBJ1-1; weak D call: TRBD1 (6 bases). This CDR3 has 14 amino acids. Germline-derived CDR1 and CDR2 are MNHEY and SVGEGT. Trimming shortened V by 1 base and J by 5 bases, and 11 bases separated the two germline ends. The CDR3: CASSYLGAGTEAFF. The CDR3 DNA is TGTGCCAGCAGTTACTTGGGGGCAGGGACTGAAGCTTTCTTT.

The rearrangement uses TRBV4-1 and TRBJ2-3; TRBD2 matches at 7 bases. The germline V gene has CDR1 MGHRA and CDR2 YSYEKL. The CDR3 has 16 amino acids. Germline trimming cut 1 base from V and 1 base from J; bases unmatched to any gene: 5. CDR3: CASSQALGGGTDTQYF. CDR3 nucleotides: TGCGCCAGCAGCCAAGCACTGGGGGGGGGCACAGATACGCAGTATTTT.

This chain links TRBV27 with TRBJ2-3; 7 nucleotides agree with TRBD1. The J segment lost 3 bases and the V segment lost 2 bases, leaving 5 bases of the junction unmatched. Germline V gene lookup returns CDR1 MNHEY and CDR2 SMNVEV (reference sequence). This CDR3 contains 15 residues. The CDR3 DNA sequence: TGTGCCAGCAGTTTAACAGGGGCGGGTACAGATACGCAGTATTTT. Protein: CASSLTGAGTDTQYF.

CDR3 coding DNA: TGTGCCAGCAGCGCGGAGGGGACCAGCACAGATACGCAGTATTTT. As protein: CASSAEGTSTDTQYF. The chain links TRBV7-9 to TRBJ2-3; D is perhaps TRBD2 (6 bases). Trimming shortened V by 5 bases and J by 0 bases, and 12 bases separated the two germline ends. The CDR3 sequence is 15 residues long. Germline CDR1 reads SEHNR; CDR2 reads FQNEAQ (reference sequence).

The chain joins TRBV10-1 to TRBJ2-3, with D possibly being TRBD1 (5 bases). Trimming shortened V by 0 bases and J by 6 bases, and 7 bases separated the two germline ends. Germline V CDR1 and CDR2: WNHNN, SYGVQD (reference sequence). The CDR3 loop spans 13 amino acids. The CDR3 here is CASSESQEDTQYF. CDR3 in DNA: TGCGCCAGCAGTGAGTCACAGGAGGATACGCAGTATTTT.

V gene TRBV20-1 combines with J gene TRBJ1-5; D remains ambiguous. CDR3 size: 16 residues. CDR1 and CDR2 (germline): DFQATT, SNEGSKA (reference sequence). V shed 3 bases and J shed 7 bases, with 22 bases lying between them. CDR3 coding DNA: TGCAGTGCTAGTAGGTCGGGAGGAGGGCGTGGACAGCCCCAGCATTTT. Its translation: CSASRSGGGRGQPQHF.

The CDR3 nucleotides are TGTGCCAGTACCGCGCCCGGGGAGGGTGACTATAATGAAAAACTGTTTTTT. This gives the protein CASTAPGEGDYNEKLFF. The V and J genes are TRBV19 and TRBJ1-4; D gene ambiguous. Per the germline V gene, CDR1 is LNHDA and CDR2 is SQIVND (reference sequence). The CDR3 totals 17 residues. Trimming pared 7 bases from V and 4 bases from J, leaving 22 bases between. The full variable domain, rest sourced from reference TRBV19 and TRBJ1-4, is DGGITQSPKYLFRKEGQNVTLSCEQNLNHDAMYWYRQDPGQGLRLIYYSQIVNDFQKGDIAEGYSVSREKKESFPLTVTSAQKNPTAFYLCASTAPGEGDYNEKLFFGSGTQLSVL.

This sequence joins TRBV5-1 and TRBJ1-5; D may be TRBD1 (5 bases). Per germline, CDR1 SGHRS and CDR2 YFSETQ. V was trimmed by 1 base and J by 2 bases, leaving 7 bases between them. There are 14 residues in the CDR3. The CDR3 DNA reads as TGCGCCAGCAGCTTGTTAGGGGGCAATCAGCCCCAGCATTTT. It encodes CASSLLGGNQPQHF. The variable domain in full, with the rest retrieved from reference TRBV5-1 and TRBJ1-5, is KAGVTQTPRYLIKTRGQQVTLSCSPISGHRSVSWYQQTPGQGLQFLFEYFSETQRNKGNFPGRFSGRQFSNSRSEMNVSTLELGDSALYLCASSLLGGNQPQHFGDGTRLSIL.